This record looks at one TCR beta chain sequence and its context. The same CDR3 is also encoded by other DNA sequences in this sample. The CDR3 totals 12 residues. Trimming stripped 3 bases from V and 5 bases from J, with 10 bases between. CDR1 GTSNPN and CDR2 SVGIG come from the germline V gene (reference sequence). Assay: immunoSEQ multiplex PCR; the TCRdb copy retains only in-frame clones and omits some. The top ten clones hold about 0.39% of a sample with about 2.4 million clones, approximately 93% of them seen once. This sample stems from a study of shared clonotypes between healthy human individuals. Looking at the study overall: Per-donor plates numbered three CD4 naive, three CD4 memory, two CD8 naive and one CD8 memory.

The genes are TRBV30 and TRBJ2-5; a weak D match, TRBD2 (7 bases). This TCR was sampled from a young man in good health. Some clones in this sample may be carry-over from other donors' samples. Sequencing was performed on naive CD4+ T cells from PBMCs. As to subset: CD45RA+ positively selected. This CDR3 reads CAWRGGGETQYF. In DNA form, the CDR3 reads TGTGCCTGGAGAGGGGGAGGGGAGACCCAGTACTTC.